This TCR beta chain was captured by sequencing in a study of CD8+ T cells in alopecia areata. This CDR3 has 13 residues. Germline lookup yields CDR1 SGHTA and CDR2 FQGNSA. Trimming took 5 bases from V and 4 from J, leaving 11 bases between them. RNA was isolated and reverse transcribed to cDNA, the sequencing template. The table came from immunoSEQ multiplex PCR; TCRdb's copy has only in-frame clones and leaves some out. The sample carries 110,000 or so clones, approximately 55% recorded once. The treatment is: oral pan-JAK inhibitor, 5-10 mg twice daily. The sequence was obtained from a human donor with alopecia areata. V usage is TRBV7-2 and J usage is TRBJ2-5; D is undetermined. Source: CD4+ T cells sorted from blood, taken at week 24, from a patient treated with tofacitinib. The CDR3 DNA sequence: TGTGCCAGCAGCCCCGCATCGACAGAGACCCAGTACTTC. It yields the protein CASSPASTETQYF.